The text below deals with one T cell receptor (beta chain). Antigen specificity is unknown. The sample originates from a study of regulatory T cells in long-lasting Graves disease. Regarding the study as a whole: More public clonotypes were shared by persistent patients (about 2,700) than by new patients (roughly 910).

The CDR3 runs 13 residues. The V gene's germline CDR1 is MDHEN and CDR2 SYDVKM. Trimming cost V 5 bases and J 3 bases, with 11 bases left between them. Through Arm-PCR of CDR3 regions and iRepertoire HTBI primers, TCR beta libraries were built. Each CDR3 protein gets one entry after TCRdb re-called the multiplex PCR reads with MiXCR. The data hold hundreds of thousands of distinct CDR3 sequences, with less than 20% observed a single time. The time point here: newly diagnosed GD, antithyroid drugs for less than 3 months. From RNA extracted from PBMCs, the TCR library was made. Roughly 10 milliliters of peripheral blood were taken and placed in EDTA tubes. The sample was also linked to a second study, of T cells in Graves' hyperthyroidism and ophthalmopathy.

The chain uses TRBV28 and TRBJ2-7; D is ambiguous. The TCR was taken from a young woman with Graves disease. The sample was peripheral blood mononuclear cells (PBMCs), taken at new diagnosis, from a patient treated with antithyroid drugs. The CDR3 reads CASSGPTVYEQYF. CDR3 DNA: TGTGCCAGCAGTGGACCGACCGTCTACGAGCAGTACTTC.